The sequence of this TCR beta chain was determined in a study of CD8 T cells in ankylosing spondylitis. Study-wide points: Both synovial fluid and blood in reactive arthritis had previously been reported to carry some motif variants. Ankylosing spondylitis blood appeared to carry a characteristic TCR beta motif of several highly homologous variants. It was reported that disease-linked clones were significantly enriched in matched ankylosing spondylitis synovial fluid.

Comment on this clonotype: Its antigen is not known.

The CDR3 runs to 16 residues. V shed 1 base and J shed 0 bases, with 10 bases lying between them. CDR1 is MGHRA and CDR2 is YSYEKL in the germline V gene. The TCR beta libraries were generated through quantitative 5'-RACE incorporating molecular barcodes. TCRdb called the 5' RACE reads again in MiXCR, with one record for every CDR3 protein. Among about 130,000 distinct CDR3 sequences listed, roughly 15% were seen once. The receptor's source is a male donor with ankylosing spondylitis. The sample comprised blood, either unsorted or a sorted T cell fraction (not recorded which). The chain recombines TRBV4-1 with TRBJ1-5; D gene ambiguous. The CDR3 DNA sequence: TGCGCCAGCAGCCAAGTGGACGGTCCTAGCAATCAGCCCCAGCATTTT. As protein: CASSQVDGPSNQPQHF.